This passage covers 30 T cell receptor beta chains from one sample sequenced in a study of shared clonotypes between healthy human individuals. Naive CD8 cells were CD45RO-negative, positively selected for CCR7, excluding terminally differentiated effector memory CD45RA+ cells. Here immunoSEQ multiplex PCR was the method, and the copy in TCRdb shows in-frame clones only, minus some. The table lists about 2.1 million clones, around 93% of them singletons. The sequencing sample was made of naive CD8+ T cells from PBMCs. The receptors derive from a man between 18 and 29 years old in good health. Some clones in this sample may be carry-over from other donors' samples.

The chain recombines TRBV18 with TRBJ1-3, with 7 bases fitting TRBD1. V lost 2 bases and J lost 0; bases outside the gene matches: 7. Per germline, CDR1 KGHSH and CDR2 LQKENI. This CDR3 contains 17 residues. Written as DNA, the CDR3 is TGTGCCAGCTCACCATCAGGGGGTTTCAACTCTGGAAACACCATATATTTT. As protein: CASSPSGGFNSGNTIYF.

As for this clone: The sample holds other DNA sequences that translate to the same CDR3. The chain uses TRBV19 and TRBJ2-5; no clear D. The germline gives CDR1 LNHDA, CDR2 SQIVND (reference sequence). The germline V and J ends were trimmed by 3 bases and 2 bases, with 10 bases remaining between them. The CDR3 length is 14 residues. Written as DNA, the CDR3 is TGTGCCAGTAGTATCCTGGCAGGTCAAGAGACCCAGTACTTC. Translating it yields CASSILAGQETQYF.

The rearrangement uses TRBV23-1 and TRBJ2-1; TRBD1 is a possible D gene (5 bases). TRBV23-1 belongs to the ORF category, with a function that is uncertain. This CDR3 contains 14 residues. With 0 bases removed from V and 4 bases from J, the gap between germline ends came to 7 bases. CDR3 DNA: TGCGCCAGCAGTCAATCGCAGGGTTACAATGAGCAGTTCTTC. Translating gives CASSQSQGYNEQFF.

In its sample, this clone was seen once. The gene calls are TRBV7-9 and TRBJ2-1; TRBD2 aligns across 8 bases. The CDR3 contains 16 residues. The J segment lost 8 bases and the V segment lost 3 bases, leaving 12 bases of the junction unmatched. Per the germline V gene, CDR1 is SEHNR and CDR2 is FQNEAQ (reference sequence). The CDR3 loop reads CASSFRPGLGPDEQFF. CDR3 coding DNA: TGTGCCAGCAGCTTTCGCCCGGGACTAGGGCCCGATGAGCAGTTCTTC.

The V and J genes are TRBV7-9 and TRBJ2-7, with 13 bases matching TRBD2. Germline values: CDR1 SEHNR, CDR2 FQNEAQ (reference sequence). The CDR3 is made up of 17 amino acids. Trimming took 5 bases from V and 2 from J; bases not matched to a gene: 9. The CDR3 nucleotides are TGTGCCAGCAGCCCAACACTAGCGGGAGGGCCTACCTACGAGCAGTACTTC. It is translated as CASSPTLAGGPTYEQYF.

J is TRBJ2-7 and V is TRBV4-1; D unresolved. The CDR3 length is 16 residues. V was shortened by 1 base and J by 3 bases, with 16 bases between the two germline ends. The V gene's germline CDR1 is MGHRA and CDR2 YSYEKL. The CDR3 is CASSQVVSAANYEQYF. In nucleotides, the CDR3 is TGCGCCAGCAGCCAAGTCGTGTCGGCAGCTAACTACGAGCAGTACTTC.

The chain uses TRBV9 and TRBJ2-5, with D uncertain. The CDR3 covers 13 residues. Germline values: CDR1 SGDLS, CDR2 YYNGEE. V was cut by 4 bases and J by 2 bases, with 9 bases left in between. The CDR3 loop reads CASSSWSQETQYF. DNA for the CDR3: TGTGCCAGCAGCTCCTGGAGTCAAGAGACCCAGTACTTC.

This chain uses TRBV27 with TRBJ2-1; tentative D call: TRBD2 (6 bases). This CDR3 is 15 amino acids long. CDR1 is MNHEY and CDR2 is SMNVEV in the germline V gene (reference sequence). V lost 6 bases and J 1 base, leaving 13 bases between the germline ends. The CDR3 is CASSPERVSYNEQFF. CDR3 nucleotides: TGTGCCAGCAGCCCTGAGCGGGTTTCCTACAATGAGCAGTTCTTC.

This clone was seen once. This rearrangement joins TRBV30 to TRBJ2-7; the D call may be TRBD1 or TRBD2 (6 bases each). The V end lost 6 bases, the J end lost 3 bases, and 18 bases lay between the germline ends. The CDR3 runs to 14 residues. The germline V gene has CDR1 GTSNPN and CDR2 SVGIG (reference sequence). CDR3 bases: TGTGCCTGCCGGGGGCCGGAGAAAAACTACGAGCAGTACTTC. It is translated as CACRGPEKNYEQYF.

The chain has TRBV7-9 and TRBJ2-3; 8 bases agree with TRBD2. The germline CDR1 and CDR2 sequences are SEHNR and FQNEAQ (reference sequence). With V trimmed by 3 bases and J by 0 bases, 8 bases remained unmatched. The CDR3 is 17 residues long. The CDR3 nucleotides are TGTGCCAGCAGCTTCGAACGGGAGGGGCTTAGCACAGATACGCAGTATTTT. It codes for CASSFEREGLSTDTQYF.

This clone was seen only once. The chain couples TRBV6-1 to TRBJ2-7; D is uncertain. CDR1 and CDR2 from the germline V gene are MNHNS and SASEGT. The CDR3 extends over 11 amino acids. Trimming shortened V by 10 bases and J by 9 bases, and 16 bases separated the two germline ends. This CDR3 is CAIPQPPGQYF. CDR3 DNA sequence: TGTGCCATCCCACAGCCTCCGGGGCAGTACTTC.

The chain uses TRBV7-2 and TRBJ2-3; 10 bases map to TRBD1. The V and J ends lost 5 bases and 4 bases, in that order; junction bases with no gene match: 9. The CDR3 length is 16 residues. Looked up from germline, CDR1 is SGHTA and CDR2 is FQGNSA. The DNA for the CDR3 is TGTGCCAGCAGCCTACCCGACAGGGGGCCCGCAGATACGCAGTATTTT. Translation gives CASSLPDRGPADTQYF.

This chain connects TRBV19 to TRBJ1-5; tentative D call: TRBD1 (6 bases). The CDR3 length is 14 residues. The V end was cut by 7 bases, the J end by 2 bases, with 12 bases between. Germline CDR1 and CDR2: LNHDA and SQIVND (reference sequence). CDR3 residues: CASTQQGGNQPQHF. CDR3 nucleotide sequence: TGTGCCAGTACCCAACAGGGAGGCAATCAGCCCCAGCATTTT.

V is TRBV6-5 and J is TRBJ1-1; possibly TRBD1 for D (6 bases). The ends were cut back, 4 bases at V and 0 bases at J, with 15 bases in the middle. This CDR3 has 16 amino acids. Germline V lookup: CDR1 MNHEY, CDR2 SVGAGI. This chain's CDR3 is CASSSWTANMNTEAFF. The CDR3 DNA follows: TGTGCCAGCAGTTCCTGGACAGCTAATATGAACACTGAAGCTTTCTTT.

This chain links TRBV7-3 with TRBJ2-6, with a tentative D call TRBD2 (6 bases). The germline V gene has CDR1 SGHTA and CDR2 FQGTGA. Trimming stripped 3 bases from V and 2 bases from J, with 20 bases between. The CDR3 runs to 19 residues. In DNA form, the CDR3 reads TGTGCCAGCAGCTTCCCTACCGGGACTGGGGTGACTGGGGCCAACGTCCTGACTTTC. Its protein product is CASSFPTGTGVTGANVLTF.

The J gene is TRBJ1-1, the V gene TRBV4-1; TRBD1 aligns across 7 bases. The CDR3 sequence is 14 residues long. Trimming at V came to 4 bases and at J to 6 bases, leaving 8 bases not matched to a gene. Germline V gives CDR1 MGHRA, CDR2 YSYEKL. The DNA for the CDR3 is TGCGCCAGCAGCCTCTCAGGGGGGACGGCTGAAGCTTTCTTT. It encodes CASSLSGGTAEAFF.

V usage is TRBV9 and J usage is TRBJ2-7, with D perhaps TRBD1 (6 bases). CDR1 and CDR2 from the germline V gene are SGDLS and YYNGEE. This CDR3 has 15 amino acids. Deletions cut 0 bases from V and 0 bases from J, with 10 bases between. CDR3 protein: CASSVGRGHSYEQYF. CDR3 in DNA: TGTGCCAGCAGCGTAGGCAGGGGCCACTCCTACGAGCAGTACTTC. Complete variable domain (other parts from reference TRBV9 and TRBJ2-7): DSGVTQTPKHLITATGQRVTLRCSPRSGDLSVYWYQQSLDQGLQFLIQYYNGEERAKGNILERFSAQQFPDLHSELNLSSLELGDSALYFCASSVGRGHSYEQYFGPGTRLTVT.

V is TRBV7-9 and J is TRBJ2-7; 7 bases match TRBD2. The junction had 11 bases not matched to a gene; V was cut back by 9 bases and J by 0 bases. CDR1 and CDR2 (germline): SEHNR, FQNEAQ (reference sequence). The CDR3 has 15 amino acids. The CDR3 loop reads CASSSGSIPSYEQYF. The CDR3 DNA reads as TGTGCCAGTTCTAGCGGAAGTATCCCCTCCTACGAGCAGTACTTC.

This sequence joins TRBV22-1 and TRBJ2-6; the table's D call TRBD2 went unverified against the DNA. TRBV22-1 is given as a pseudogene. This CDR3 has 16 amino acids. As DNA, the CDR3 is TGTCCTGGGAGATTAAGCGAACAAAGTCGGGCCAACGTCCTGACTTTC. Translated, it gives CPGRLSEQSRANVLTF.

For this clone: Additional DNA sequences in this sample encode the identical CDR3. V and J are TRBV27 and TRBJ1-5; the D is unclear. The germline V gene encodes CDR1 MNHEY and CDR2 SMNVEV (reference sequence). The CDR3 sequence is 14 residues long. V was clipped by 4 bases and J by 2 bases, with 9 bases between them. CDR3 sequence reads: CASSSSWGNQPQHF. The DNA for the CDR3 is TGTGCCAGCAGTTCCAGCTGGGGCAATCAGCCCCAGCATTTT.

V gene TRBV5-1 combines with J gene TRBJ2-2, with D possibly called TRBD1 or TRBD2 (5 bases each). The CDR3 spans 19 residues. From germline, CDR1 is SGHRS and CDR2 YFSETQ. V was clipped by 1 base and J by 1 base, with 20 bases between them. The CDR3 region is CASSLWGTITTENTGELFF. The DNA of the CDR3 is TGCGCCAGCAGCTTGTGGGGGACCATTACGACGGAGAACACCGGGGAGCTGTTTTTT.

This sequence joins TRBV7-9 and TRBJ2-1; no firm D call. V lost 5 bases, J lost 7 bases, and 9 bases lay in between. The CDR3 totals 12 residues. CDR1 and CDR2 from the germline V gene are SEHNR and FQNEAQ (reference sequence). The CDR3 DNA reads TGTGCCAGCAGCCCTGACCGGAATGAGCAGTTCTTC. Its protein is CASSPDRNEQFF.

Here the CDR3 DNA reads TGTGCCAGCAGCCAAAAGGACGGTCCCTACGAGCAGTACTTC. This gives the protein CASSQKDGPYEQYF. This chain uses TRBV14 with TRBJ2-7; D is unclear. Germline values: CDR1 SGHDN, CDR2 FVKESK. The V gene lost 2 bases and the J gene lost 2 bases, with 10 bases spanning the gap. The CDR3 has 14 amino acids.

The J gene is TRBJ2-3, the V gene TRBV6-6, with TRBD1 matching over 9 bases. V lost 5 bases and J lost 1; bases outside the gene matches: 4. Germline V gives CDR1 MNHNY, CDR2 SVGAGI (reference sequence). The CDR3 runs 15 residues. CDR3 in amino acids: CASSRGDRGTDTQYF. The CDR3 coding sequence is TGTGCCAGCAGTAGGGGGGACAGGGGCACAGATACGCAGTATTTT.

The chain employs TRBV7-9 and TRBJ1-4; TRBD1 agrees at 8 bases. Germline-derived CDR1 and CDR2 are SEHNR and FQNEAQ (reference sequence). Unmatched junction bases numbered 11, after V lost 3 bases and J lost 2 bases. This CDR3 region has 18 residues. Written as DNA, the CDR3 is TGTGCCAGCAGCTTCACAAGGGGCAGGGGGCGGACTAATGAAAAACTGTTTTTT. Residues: CASSFTRGRGRTNEKLFF.

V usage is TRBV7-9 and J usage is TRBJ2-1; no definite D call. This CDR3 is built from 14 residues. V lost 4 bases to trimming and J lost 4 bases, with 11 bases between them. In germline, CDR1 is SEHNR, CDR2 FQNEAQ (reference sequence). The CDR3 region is CASSYYDGYNEQFF. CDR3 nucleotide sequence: TGTGCCAGCAGCTACTACGACGGGTACAATGAGCAGTTCTTC.

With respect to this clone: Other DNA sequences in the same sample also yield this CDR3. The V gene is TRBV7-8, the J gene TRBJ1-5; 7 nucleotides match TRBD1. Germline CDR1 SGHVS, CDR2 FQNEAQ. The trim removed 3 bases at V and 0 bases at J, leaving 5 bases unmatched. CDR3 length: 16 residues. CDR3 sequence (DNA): TGTGCCAGCAGCTTGGGGACAGTCTATAGCAATCAGCCCCAGCATTTT. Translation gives CASSLGTVYSNQPQHF.

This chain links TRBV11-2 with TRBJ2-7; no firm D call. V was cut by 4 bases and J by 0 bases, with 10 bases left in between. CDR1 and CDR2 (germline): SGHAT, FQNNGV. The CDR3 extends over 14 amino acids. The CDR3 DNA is TGTGCCAGCAGCTATACGTCGATCTCCTACGAGCAGTACTTC. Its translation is CASSYTSISYEQYF.

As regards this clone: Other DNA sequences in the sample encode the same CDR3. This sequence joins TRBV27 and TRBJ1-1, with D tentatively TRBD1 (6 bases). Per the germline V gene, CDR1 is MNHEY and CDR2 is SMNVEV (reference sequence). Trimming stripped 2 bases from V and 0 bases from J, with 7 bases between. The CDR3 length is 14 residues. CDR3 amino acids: CASSLDRMNTEAFF. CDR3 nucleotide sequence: TGTGCCAGCAGTTTAGACAGGATGAACACTGAAGCTTTCTTT.

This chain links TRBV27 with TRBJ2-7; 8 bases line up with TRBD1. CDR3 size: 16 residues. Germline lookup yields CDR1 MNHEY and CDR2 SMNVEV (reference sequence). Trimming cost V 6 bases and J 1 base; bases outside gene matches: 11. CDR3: CASRAGQGVLSYEQYF. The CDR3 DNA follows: TGTGCCAGCAGGGCCGGACAGGGTGTTTTGTCCTACGAGCAGTACTTC.